The 13 T cell receptor beta chains in this list originate from one sample, sequenced in a study of T-cell reconstitution after alpha-beta-depleted transplantation in children listed by TCRdb under 2016. Libraries were made using PCR. Sequenced using an Illumina HiSeq 2500. To normalize quantification of the TCRbeta repertoire, the TCR libraries were built with molecular barcoding that relied on unique molecular identifiers. The raw public reads went through TCRdb reprocessing: fastp at Q25, MiXCR clone calling, in-frame beta chains kept. Every distinct CDR3 protein forms one entry, paired with its most common genes and DNA. The sample data list about 230,000 distinct CDR3 sequences, and around 9.7% of these were observed just once. The top ten constitute about 4.8% of the sample. Sample: PBMCs from the stem cell graft donor, taken from the stem cell graft. These receptors were collected from a human donor who donated a stem cell graft to a child with SCID.

The chain combines TRBV5-1 with TRBJ1-6, with no clear D. Trimming removed 1 base at V and 11 bases at J, with 16 bases between. The CDR3 length is 15 residues. Germline loops: CDR1 SGHRS, CDR2 YFSETQ. The CDR3 sequence: CASSLFPGLETPLHF. CDR3 nucleotides: TGCGCCAGCAGCTTGTTCCCAGGTCTCGAGACACCCCTCCACTTT.

The sample holds many counts of this clonotype. The chain links TRBV12-3 or TRBV12-4 to TRBJ1-1, with 7 bases identical to TRBD1. Trimming removed 6 bases from V and 1 base from J; junction bases left unmatched: 5. CDR3 length equals 14 residues. This chain's CDR3 is CASSRGQRNTEAFF. In DNA form, the CDR3 reads TGTGCCAGCAGCCGGGGACAGAGGAACACTGAAGCTTTCTTT.

This clonotype was observed a few times. The chain joins TRBV27 to TRBJ1-5, with TRBD1 matching over 9 bases. The CDR3 is 15 amino acids. J lost 4 bases, V lost 6 bases, and 7 bases had no gene match. Germline CDR1 reads MNHEY; CDR2 reads SMNVEV (reference sequence). The CDR3 reads CASRLQGARNQPQHF. CDR3 DNA: TGTGCCAGCAGACTACAGGGGGCGAGGAATCAGCCCCAGCATTTT.

This clonotype was recorded at least ten times. The chain links TRBV7-6 to TRBJ1-1, with D hard to call. Trimming left V 4 bases short and J 1 base short, with 16 bases between. The CDR3 consists of 16 residues. Germline values: CDR1 SGHVS, CDR2 FNYEAQ. The DNA for the CDR3 is TGTGCCAGCAGCTATAGTCAACAGTTGACGAACACTGAAGCTTTCTTT. It is translated as CASSYSQQLTNTEAFF.

This clonotype has a handful of counts. This chain uses TRBV6-5 with TRBJ2-5; 7 nucleotides align to TRBD1. The CDR3 consists of 13 residues. V dropped 2 bases and J dropped 5; count of bases not matched to a gene: 2. The germline gives CDR1 MNHEY, CDR2 SVGAGI. Here the CDR3 reads CASSYRGPETQYF. The CDR3 DNA reads as TGTGCCAGCAGTTACAGGGGGCCGGAGACCCAGTACTTC.

This clonotype occurred many times. The chain carries TRBV7-8 and TRBJ1-2, with D unclear. Trimming stripped 3 bases from V and 1 base from J, with 18 bases between. Per germline, CDR1 SGHVS and CDR2 FQNEAQ. The CDR3 contains 17 residues. The CDR3, as DNA: TGTGCCAGCAGCTTCGGGAGCACCTTGGGTTATAACTATGGCTACACCTTC. Its translation is CASSFGSTLGYNYGYTF. Complete variable domain (other parts from reference TRBV7-8 and TRBJ1-2): GAGVSQSPRYKVAKRGQDVALRCDPISGHVSLFWYQQALGQGPEFLTYFQNEAQLDKSGLPSDRFFAERPEGSVSTLKIQRTQQEDSAVYLCASSFGSTLGYNYGYTFGSGTRLTVV.

This clonotype came up many times. The chain has TRBV6-5 and TRBJ1-5, with a possible D match to TRBD1 (5 bases). In germline, CDR1 is MNHEY, CDR2 SVGAGI. Trimming stripped 6 bases from V and 6 bases from J, with 15 bases between. This CDR3 has 14 amino acids. CDR3 DNA: TGTGCCAGCAGCCAACGGGGGGGTCGTCAGCCCCAGCATTTT. It yields the protein CASSQRGGRQPQHF.

This clonotype was found many times. This chain uses TRBV6-2 or TRBV6-3 with TRBJ1-1; D not certain. This CDR3 spans 15 amino acids. V lost 0 bases and J 0 bases, leaving 8 bases between the germline ends. Germline lookup yields CDR1 MNHEY and CDR2 SVGEGT. CDR3 protein: CASSYSASLNTEAFF. CDR3 in DNA: TGTGCCAGCAGTTACTCGGCCAGCTTGAACACTGAAGCTTTCTTT.

The table lists this clonotype with many counts. The chain carries TRBV20-1 and TRBJ1-6, with D perhaps TRBD1 (5 bases). This CDR3 comprises 16 residues. The germline V gene has CDR1 DFQATT and CDR2 SNEGSKA (reference sequence). The germline V and J ends were trimmed by 0 bases and 5 bases, with 14 bases remaining between them. CDR3 in DNA: TGCAGTGCTAGAGACTGGGGGATAATCAATAATTCACCCCTCCACTTT. It encodes CSARDWGIINNSPLHF.

This clonotype was observed a few times. The chain couples TRBV20-1 to TRBJ1-5; TRBD1 matches 7 bases. V lost 5 bases to trimming and J lost 5 bases; unmatched junction nucleotides: 15. This CDR3 has 16 amino acids. Germline V gene lookup returns CDR1 DFQATT and CDR2 SNEGSKA (reference sequence). CDR3 sequence reads: CSARHPDRLFHQPQHF. In DNA, the CDR3 is TGCAGTGCTCGACATCCGGACAGGTTATTCCATCAGCCCCAGCATTTT.

This clonotype was seen many times. The CDR3 reads CASSFGRGTVYEQYF. The CDR3 nucleotides read TGTGCCAGCAGTTTCGGTCGAGGGACAGTCTACGAGCAGTACTTC. The V gene is TRBV27, the J gene TRBJ2-7, with 7 positions matching TRBD1. CDR1 MNHEY and CDR2 SMNVEV come from the germline V gene (reference sequence). The CDR3 totals 15 residues. V was pared by 3 bases and J by 3 bases, with 8 bases of the junction left unmatched.

This clonotype has at least ten counts. The rearrangement joins TRBV5-4 to TRBJ1-2; unclear D gene. This CDR3 is built from 13 residues. The germline V and J ends were trimmed by 2 bases and 2 bases, with 7 bases remaining between them. Germline V gene data show CDR1 as SGHNT and CDR2 as YYREEE (reference sequence). The CDR3 coding sequence is TGTGCCAGCAGCTTAAACCAAAACTATGGCTACACCTTC. This translates into CASSLNQNYGYTF.

The sample holds many counts of this clonotype. The chain joins TRBV5-5 to TRBJ2-3; TRBD1 agrees at 10 bases. The CDR3 is 16 residues long. Germline CDR1 SGHKS, CDR2 YYEKEE (reference sequence). V was pared by 4 bases and J by 4 bases, with 9 bases of the junction left unmatched. The CDR3 loop reads CASSRGGDRGPDTQYF. The CDR3 DNA follows: TGTGCCAGCAGCCGTGGAGGGGACAGGGGTCCAGATACGCAGTATTTT.